This TCR beta chain was captured by sequencing in a study of control samples from healthy donors and cancer patients. Measured with immunoSEQ multiplex PCR; TCRdb has only the in-frame clones, and not every one. Among tens of thousands of clones, more than 70% were seen once, and the ten largest hold over 35%. The CDR3 totals 16 residues. J lost 8 bases, V lost 3 bases, and 13 bases had no gene match. Germline-derived CDR1 and CDR2 are SGDLS and YYNGEE. The TCR sequence derives from a man aged 50 to 59 with head and neck cancer. Sequencing used PBMCs. The genes are TRBV9 and TRBJ1-2; TRBD1 matches 10 bases. CDR3 nucleotides: TGTGCCAGCAGCGGCCTAGGGACAGGGGAGAGGGAGGGCTACACCTTC. This encodes CASSGLGTGEREGYTF.